Each of the 14 T cell receptor beta chains below was sequenced from the same sample in a study of a mutant IDH1 vaccine in newly diagnosed glioma listed by TCRdb under 2021. The library was generated by the immunoSEQ multiplex PCR assay. The clones in this table, taken by TCRdb from immuneACCESS, are in-frame only. Not every clone is retained; where verified, under half of the shortfall comes from an unresolved V gene, and the cause of the rest is unknown. The sample table lists around 88,000 clones, roughly 77% of them with a count of one. Jointly, the top ten make up around 7% of the sample. Reading the label with the study, this specimen's time point is: baseline, week 1 (first vaccination visit). In light of the paper, this sample's treatment or condition label describes: pre-vaccination baseline after standard-of-care therapy. The specimen comprised PBMCs, sampled from a glioma patient treated with radiotherapy, temozolomide or both. Receptors were obtained from a man aged 40-49 years with glioma.

The chain joins TRBV30 to TRBJ1-1; D uncertain. This CDR3 is 14 amino acids long. CDR1 and CDR2 from the germline V gene are GTSNPN and SVGIG (reference sequence). V lost 8 bases and J lost 1, with 17 bases in between. Written as DNA, the CDR3 is TGTGCCGCCCCCCAGAGGGAGGGGAACACTGAAGCTTTCTTT. This codes for CAAPQREGNTEAFF.

This chain uses TRBV4-2 with TRBJ2-5; D gene unclear. The CDR3 is 12 residues long. In germline, CDR1 is LGHNA, CDR2 YNFKEQ. V lost 2 bases to trimming and J lost 9 bases, with 10 bases between them. CDR3: CASSQRVGPQYF. The CDR3 DNA follows: TGTGCCAGCAGCCAACGGGTGGGCCCCCAGTACTTC.

This clone has just a few counts. This chain joins TRBV5-4 and TRBJ1-1; D unclear. CDR1 SGHNT and CDR2 YYREEE come from the germline V gene (reference sequence). The CDR3 spans 13 residues. V was cut by 4 bases and J by 1 base, with 8 bases left in between. The CDR3 sequence is CASSRERNTEAFF. For the CDR3, the DNA is TGTGCCAGCAGCCGGGAACGGAACACTGAAGCTTTCTTT.

The rearrangement links TRBV6-5 to TRBJ2-1; unclear D gene. The CDR3 is 14 residues long. CDR1 and CDR2 from the germline V gene are MNHEY and SVGAGI. The V gene lost 6 bases and the J gene lost 1 base, with 10 bases spanning the gap. Here the CDR3 reads CASRNGFSYNEQFF. CDR3 nucleotide sequence: TGTGCCAGCAGGAACGGGTTTTCCTACAATGAGCAGTTCTTC.

The chain links TRBV6-1 to TRBJ1-6; a possible D gene is TRBD1 (6 bases). This CDR3 region has 14 residues. Germline V gene lookup returns CDR1 MNHNS and CDR2 SASEGT. V lost 2 bases, J lost 7 bases, and 9 bases lay in between. The CDR3 region has the DNA TGTGCCAGCAGTGAATCAGGGGAGAATTCACCCCTCCACTTT. This encodes CASSESGENSPLHF.

The rearrangement uses TRBV2 and TRBJ2-1; 8 bases align to TRBD2. CDR3 length: 16 residues. J gave up 0 bases and V 3 bases, and 4 bases lay outside the gene matches. CDR1 and CDR2 (germline): SNHLY, FYNNEI. The CDR3 coding sequence is TGTGCCAGCAGTGACGCCAGCGGGGGCTCCTACAATGAGCAGTTCTTC. Protein sequence: CASSDASGGSYNEQFF.

The rearrangement links TRBV6-6 to TRBJ2-7; D gene ambiguous. CDR1 MNHNY and CDR2 SVGAGI come from the germline V gene (reference sequence). The V and J ends lost 8 bases and 0 bases respectively, with 14 bases between them. The CDR3 has 14 residues. Written as DNA, the CDR3 is TGTGCCAGCGAGAAAGATAGGAGCTCCTACGAGCAGTACTTC. Its translation: CASEKDRSSYEQYF.

J is TRBJ2-7 and V is TRBV7-2; a possible D gene is TRBD1 (6 bases). This CDR3 region has 14 residues. Per the germline V gene, CDR1 is SGHTA and CDR2 is FQGNSA. Trimming shortened V by 4 bases and J by 2 bases, and 12 bases separated the two germline ends. The DNA for the CDR3 is TGTGCCAGCAGCTCCGGGACATTGGCCTACGAGCAGTACTTC. It specifies CASSSGTLAYEQYF.

The V gene is TRBV7-6, the J gene TRBJ1-6; 9 nucleotides agree with TRBD1. There are 18 residues in the CDR3. CDR1 and CDR2 from the germline V gene are SGHVS and FNYEAQ. V shed 3 bases and J 6 bases; nucleotides not matched to a gene: 12. CDR3 nucleotide sequence: TGTGCCAGCAGCTTGGGTGGGGCCGGGACAGGGTCTAATTCACCCCTCCACTTT. Residues: CASSLGGAGTGSNSPLHF.

The chain links TRBV5-1 to TRBJ2-5; D ambiguous. The length of the CDR3 is 14 residues. CDR1 and CDR2 from the germline V gene are SGHRS and YFSETQ. The ends were cut back, 0 bases at V and 2 bases at J, with 8 bases in the middle. The CDR3 DNA follows: TGCGCCAGCAGCTTGGATTGGGGACAAGAGACCCAGTACTTC. Amino acid sequence: CASSLDWGQETQYF.

This chain links TRBV11-3 with TRBJ2-2, with 7 bases identical to TRBD2. Germline V gene data show CDR1 as SGHNT and CDR2 as YENEEA. This CDR3 has 15 residues. V shed 8 bases and J 5 bases; nucleotides not matched to a gene: 11. This chain's CDR3 is CASSGGGRETGELFF. The CDR3 DNA is TGTGCCAGCTCGGGAGGAGGGAGAGAAACCGGGGAGCTGTTTTTT.

The chain recombines TRBV5-6 with TRBJ1-3, with a weak D call TRBD1 (6 bases). Trimming took off 3 bases at V and 0 bases at J, with 13 bases between the two ends. Germline values: CDR1 SGHDT, CDR2 YYEEEE. The length of the CDR3 is 16 residues. The CDR3 bases are TGTGCCAGCAGCTACTGGGGGGCCATCTCTGGAAACACCATATATTTT. Its translation: CASSYWGAISGNTIYF.

The rearrangement uses TRBV7-9 and TRBJ2-7; D is unresolved. Trimming removed 3 bases at V and 8 bases at J, with 17 bases between. Per the germline V gene, CDR1 is SEHNR and CDR2 is FQNEAQ (reference sequence). CDR3 length: 14 residues. CDR3 loop: CASSFEAARGQQYF. CDR3 nucleotides: TGTGCCAGCAGCTTCGAGGCAGCCCGTGGGCAGCAGTACTTC.

This chain uses TRBV27 with TRBJ2-1; 13 nucleotides match TRBD2. Germline trimming cut 7 bases from V and 7 bases from J; bases unmatched to any gene: 4. CDR1 and CDR2 from the germline V gene are MNHEY and SMNVEV (reference sequence). The CDR3 loop spans 14 amino acids. CDR3 coding DNA: TGTGCCAGCAAGACTAGCGGGGGGTTTAATGAGCAGTTCTTC. It translates to CASKTSGGFNEQFF.